These T cell receptor beta chains were read from a single sample in a study of spatial heterogeneity in lung cancer. Via MiXCR, TCRdb re-called the 5' RACE reads, giving one row per CDR3 protein. The table shows around 27,000 distinct CDR3 sequences, with around 5.9% occurring only once. The material sequenced was PBMCs, taken at follow-up. All receptors come from a male donor with early-stage non-small cell lung cancer. The CDR3 runs from the conserved cysteine through the conserved F or W. The D gene is left open where the match is weak. Clone size is not always given. Where it is, it says once, few, many or a class for expanded clones.

TRBJ1-5,TRBD1,TRBV6-5,few,TGTGCCAGCAGTTACTCGAGTACAGGGACAGGCCAGCCCCAGCATTTT,CASSYSSTGTGQPQHF
TRBJ2-2,-,TRBV7-2,many,TGTGCCAGCAGAATTAGGGGGACCGGGGAGCTGTTTTTT,CASRIRGTGELFF
TRBJ2-2,TRBD1,TRBV30,many,TGTGCCGGACAGGGGGCAGATACCGGGGAGCTGTTTTTT,CAGQGADTGELFF
TRBJ2-1,TRBD1,TRBV7-3,many,TGTGCCAGCAGCTCCACAGGGGCGGAGCAGTTCTTC,CASSSTGAEQFF
TRBJ2-3,TRBD2,TRBV9,many,TGTGCCAGCAGCTCCGTGGTAGCGGGAGGGGATACGCAGTATTTT,CASSSVVAGGDTQYF
TRBJ1-1,TRBD1,TRBV6-2/TRBV6-3,many,TGTGCCAGCAGTGGGGGACAGCAGAACACTGAAGCTTTCTTT,CASSGGQQNTEAFF
TRBJ2-2,-,TRBV3-1,-,TGTGCCAGCAGCGGAGGCGCCTCGAACACCGGGGAGCTGTTTTTT,CASSGGASNTGELFF
TRBJ2-1,TRBD2,TRBV20-1,many,TGCAGTGCTAGAGATCCGGGAGGGAGCCTTAATGAGCAGTTCTTC,CSARDPGGSLNEQFF
TRBJ2-3,TRBD1,TRBV6-1,few,TGTGCCAGCAGACGTCCCGGGACAGGGGGCGGGACAGATACGCAGTATTTT,CASRRPGTGGGTDTQYF
TRBJ2-3,-,TRBV24-1,many,TGTGCCACCAGTGCCCACAGGGACTCTAGCACAGATACGCAGTATTTT,CATSAHRDSSTDTQYF
TRBJ2-7,-,TRBV2,many,TGTGCCAGCAGCGCAGGGAATGCCGGATCCGAGCAGTACTTC,CASSAGNAGSEQYF
TRBJ1-2,-,TRBV28,few,TGTGCCAGCGTGTCGCCCACCTTTAACTATGGCTACACCTTC,CASVSPTFNYGYTF
TRBJ2-6,-,TRBV12-3/TRBV12-4,many,TGTGCCAGCGCCGGGAAAACTGGGGCCAACGTCCTGACTTTC,CASAGKTGANVLTF
TRBJ1-6,-,TRBV6-5,many,TGTGCCAGCAGTTACTCGATTCACAGGGTGGCTTCACCCCTCCACTTT,CASSYSIHRVASPLHF
TRBJ2-5,-,TRBV11-2,many,TGTGCCAGCAGCCCAGGAGGCATTAATCTTGGGGAGACCCAGTACTTC,CASSPGGINLGETQYF
TRBJ1-1,TRBD1,TRBV7-9,few,TGTGCCAGCAGCGGCCGGGACAGGGGGCGAGCTGAAGCTTTCTTT,CASSGRDRGRAEAFF
TRBJ2-1,-,TRBV6-5,many,TGTGCCAGCAGTTACTCGGGTCGGGCAAACAATGAGCAGTTCTTC,CASSYSGRANNEQFF
TRBJ2-1,TRBD2,TRBV5-4,few,TGTGCCAGCAGCCCGGGACTAGCGGGGTATGAGCAGTTCTTC,CASSPGLAGYEQFF
TRBJ2-7,-,TRBV6-5,-,TGTGCCAGCAGCCCCAGTGGGGGAGGGGGCCCAGCGGCCGCCCTCTACGAGCAGTACTTC,CASSPSGGGGPAAALYEQYF
TRBJ1-5,-,TRBV7-9,many,TGTGCCAGCAGCCTACGGGGACGGGCCCCCAATCAGCCCCAGCATTTT,CASSLRGRAPNQPQHF
TRBJ1-5,-,TRBV12-3/TRBV12-4,many,TGTGCCAGCAGTTTAGGGGGGGCGATTAGGCCCCAGCATTTT,CASSLGGAIRPQHF
TRBJ1-2,TRBD1,TRBV6-5,few,TGTGCCAGCACCAGACAGGGGGCAGGCTATGGCTACACCTTC,CASTRQGAGYGYTF
TRBJ1-2,-,TRBV28,many,TGTGCCAGCAGCCCACCGGGAAAGTCCATCGGCTACACCTTC,CASSPPGKSIGYTF
TRBJ1-2,TRBD1,TRBV5-4,many,TGTGCCAGCAGCTATGCGACAGGGGGCGTACCCTATGGCTACACCTTC,CASSYATGGVPYGYTF
TRBJ2-3,-,TRBV20-1,many,TGCAGTGCTCCGACCGCGGGGGCCACAGATACGCAGTATTTT,CSAPTAGATDTQYF
TRBJ1-1,-,TRBV14,many,TGTGCCAGCAGCCAAGTGACGGACACTGAAGCTTTCTTT,CASSQVTDTEAFF
TRBJ1-1,TRBD1,TRBV5-4,many,TGTGCCAGCAGTTGGGACAGGGGGACTGAAGCTTTCTTT,CASSWDRGTEAFF
TRBJ2-4,-,TRBV14,many,TGTGCCAGCAGCCAAAACAGGGGAGGGTATCCGTACTTC,CASSQNRGGYPYF
TRBJ2-1,TRBD2,TRBV6-5,many,TGTGCCAGCAGTTATGGAGTAGCGGGATTTGAGCAGTTCTTC,CASSYGVAGFEQFF
TRBJ2-1,-,TRBV9,-,TGTGCCAGCAGCGTAGAACTCGGGGATGAGCAGTTCTTC,CASSVELGDEQFF
TRBJ2-1,-,TRBV24-1,-,TGTGCCACCAGTGATTTCGAGGACAATGAGCAGTTCTTC,CATSDFEDNEQFF
TRBJ2-1,TRBD1,TRBV7-8,many,TGTGCCAGCAGCTCCATAGGTGGGACAGGTACCTACAATGAGCAGTTCTTC,CASSSIGGTGTYNEQFF
TRBJ1-2,TRBD1,TRBV5-1,many,TGCGCCAGCAGCTTCCGGGACAGGAGTGGCTACACCTTC,CASSFRDRSGYTF
TRBJ1-1,-,TRBV7-8,many,TGTGCCAGCAGCTTAGCGAGCTGGGAAGCTTTCTTT,CASSLASWEAFF
TRBJ2-5,TRBD2,TRBV4-1,many,TGCGCCAGCAGCCAAGAAACTAGCGGGACCCAGTACTTC,CASSQETSGTQYF